This T cell receptor (beta chain) was found in a study of early T cells in non-severe SARS-CoV-2 infection. This clonotype was picked up a small number of times. Germline V CDR1 and CDR2: SSHAT, FNYEAQ (reference sequence). The CDR3 totals 16 residues. J lost 5 bases, V lost 4 bases, and 7 bases had no gene match. cDNA molecules, individually, were tagged with unique molecular identifiers. Each CDR3 protein gets one entry after TCRdb re-called the 5' RACE reads with MiXCR. The sample contains approximately 81,000 distinct CDR3 sequences, over 5% of which appear only once. The genes are TRBV7-7 and TRBJ2-5, with 13 bases fitting TRBD2. Sequenced input: whole blood. The sequence came from an adult who was a healthcare worker with PCR-confirmed SARS-CoV-2 infection or an uninfected control (not recorded which). CDR3 sequence (DNA): TGTGCCAGCAGCTCATCCGGGACTAGCGGGGATGAGACCCAGTACTTC. Translating it yields CASSSSGTSGDETQYF.